Below are 28 T cell receptor beta chains sequenced from a single sample in a study of shared clonotypes between healthy human individuals. Some clones are missing from TCRdb's copy, which holds only in-frame ones; the method was immunoSEQ multiplex PCR. The sample yields approximately 2,300,000 clones, about 90% seen once. The specimen sequenced was naive CD4+ T cells from PBMCs. Described subset: CD45RA+ positively selected. All receptors come from a man between 18 and 35 years old in good health. Some clones in this sample may be carry-over from other donors' samples.

This rearrangement joins TRBV5-8 to TRBJ1-1, with D possibly being TRBD1 (5 bases). The V gene's germline CDR1 is SGHTS and CDR2 YDEGEE. The CDR3 extends over 16 amino acids. V gave up 4 bases and J gave up 1 base, with 17 bases separating them. The CDR3 nucleotides are TGTGCCAGCAGCACCCTAGACAGCCCGAAGAACACTGAAGCTTTCTTT. Translated: CASSTLDSPKNTEAFF. Full variable domain (rest looked up from reference TRBV5-8 and TRBJ1-1): EAGVTQSPTHLIKTRGQQATLRCSPISGHTSVYWYQQALGLGLQFLLWYDEGEERNRGNFPPRFSGRQFPNYSSELNVNALELEDSALYLCASSTLDSPKNTEAFFGQGTRLTVV.

This chain uses TRBV5-1 with TRBJ2-1; maybe TRBD1 (6 bases). The CDR3 has 16 residues. V dropped 7 bases and J dropped 2 bases, with 19 bases sitting between them. Germline V lookup: CDR1 SGHRS, CDR2 YFSETQ. CDR3 sequence reads: CASHPGAQGPYNEQFF. CDR3 in DNA: TGCGCCAGCCACCCCGGGGCCCAGGGGCCCTACAATGAGCAGTTCTTC.

The genes are TRBV5-1 and TRBJ2-3; 8 bases line up with TRBD2. The CDR3 runs 16 residues. Germline CDR1 SGHRS, CDR2 YFSETQ. Trimming cost V 5 bases and J 4 bases; bases outside gene matches: 12. The CDR3 loop is CASRGPRTGGADTQYF. The CDR3 coding sequence is TGCGCCAGCAGAGGCCCTAGGACGGGAGGGGCAGATACGCAGTATTTT.

This clone was detected only a few times. CDR3 residues: CSAPLGTFLFF. In DNA, the CDR3 is TGCAGTGCTCCGTTGGGGACTTTCCTGTTTTTT. This chain connects TRBV20-1 to TRBJ1-4; perhaps TRBD1 as D (5 bases). V dropped 5 bases and J dropped 14 bases, with 15 bases sitting between them. This CDR3 spans 11 amino acids. Germline assignment: CDR1 DFQATT and CDR2 SNEGSKA (reference sequence).

A word on this clone: Other DNA sequences in this sample translate to the same CDR3. This chain links TRBV11-3 with TRBJ2-3; D might be TRBD2 (6 bases). The germline CDR1 and CDR2 sequences are SGHNT and YENEEA. V lost 1 base to trimming and J lost 0 bases, with 8 bases between them. The CDR3 sequence is 15 residues long. The CDR3 DNA is TGTGCCAGCAGCTTAGGACGGGGGAGCACAGATACGCAGTATTTT. Translating it yields CASSLGRGSTDTQYF. Looking up the rest from reference TRBV11-3 and TRBJ2-3 gives the full variable domain: EAGVVQSPRYKIIEKKQPVAFWCNPISGHNTLYWYLQNLGQGPELLIRYENEEAVDDSQLPKDRFSAERLKGVDSTLKIQPAELGDSAVYLCASSLGRGSTDTQYFGPGTRLTVL.

J is TRBJ1-1 and V is TRBV2; the D is unclear. From germline, CDR1 is SNHLY and CDR2 FYNNEI. The CDR3 is 10 amino acids. Between the trimmed V and J ends, which lost 7 bases and 6 bases, there was a span of 6 bases. In DNA, the CDR3 is TGTGCCAGCAAGACGGCTGAAGCTTTCTTT. This translates into CASKTAEAFF.

The genes are TRBV5-1 and TRBJ2-1, with D possibly matching TRBD2 (6 bases). The CDR3 totals 15 residues. CDR1 and CDR2 from the germline V gene are SGHRS and YFSETQ. Trimming cost V 4 bases and J 3 bases, with 14 bases left between them. This CDR3 reads CASSMNIADYNEQFF. The DNA for the CDR3 is TGCGCCAGCAGCATGAACATAGCGGACTACAATGAGCAGTTCTTC.

The chain employs TRBV18 and TRBJ2-1, with 11 nucleotides matching TRBD2. From germline, CDR1 is KGHSH and CDR2 LQKENI. The CDR3 has 15 residues. The V and J ends lost 8 bases and 3 bases, in that order; junction bases with no gene match: 6. The CDR3: CASTPLAGDYNEQFF. The CDR3 DNA sequence: TGTGCCAGCACTCCACTAGCGGGAGACTACAATGAGCAGTTCTTC.

The V call is TRBV4-1, the J call TRBJ2-7; 12 nucleotides agree with TRBD1. In germline, CDR1 is MGHRA, CDR2 YSYEKL. J gave up 4 bases and V 1 base, and 11 bases lay outside the gene matches. The CDR3 totals 18 residues. CDR3 region: CASSQGDSGTGGIYEQYF. In nucleotides, the CDR3 is TGCGCCAGCAGCCAAGGGGACTCCGGGACAGGGGGCATTTACGAGCAGTACTTC.

The chain carries TRBV7-2 and TRBJ2-3; TRBD2 agrees at 9 bases. With 5 bases clipped from V and 1 base from J, the junction kept 10 bases outside the gene matches. The CDR3 totals 17 residues. The germline V gene has CDR1 SGHTA and CDR2 FQGNSA. CDR3 loop: CASSLTMTSGGTDTQYF. In DNA form, the CDR3 reads TGTGCCAGCAGCCTGACGATGACTAGCGGAGGCACAGATACGCAGTATTTT.

The chain uses TRBV7-9 and TRBJ1-1; D not certain. This CDR3 comprises 18 residues. In germline, CDR1 is SEHNR, CDR2 FQNEAQ (reference sequence). The germline V and J ends were trimmed by 5 bases and 0 bases, with 22 bases remaining between them. CDR3: CASSIRWALGGVNTEAFF. The CDR3 DNA follows: TGTGCCAGCAGCATCCGCTGGGCTTTGGGCGGCGTGAACACTGAAGCTTTCTTT.

This sequence joins TRBV6-5 and TRBJ1-2, with D hard to call. Germline assignment: CDR1 MNHEY and CDR2 SVGAGI. The ends were cut back, 6 bases at V and 8 bases at J, with 16 bases in the middle. The CDR3 has 13 amino acids. The CDR3 here is CASSPVIGPGYTF. In nucleotides, the CDR3 is TGTGCCAGCAGCCCCGTAATCGGTCCCGGCTACACCTTC.

This chain connects TRBV7-2 to TRBJ1-1; D not certain. Germline V CDR1 and CDR2: SGHTA, FQGNSA. This CDR3 contains 14 residues. Trimming cost V 5 bases and J 1 base, with 11 bases left between them. Written as DNA, the CDR3 is TGTGCCAGCAGCCACGGACGGGAGAACACTGAAGCTTTCTTT. It specifies CASSHGRENTEAFF.

CDR3 nucleotides: TGTGCCAGCGCCCCTGCCCAACCCGTGGAGACCCAGTACTTC. Its protein product is CASAPAQPVETQYF. The chain links TRBV28 to TRBJ2-5; the D is unclear. CDR3 size: 14 residues. Trimming pared 8 bases from V and 5 bases from J, leaving 18 bases between. The germline CDR1 and CDR2 sequences are MDHEN and SYDVKM. The full variable domain, its missing parts supplied by reference TRBV28 and TRBJ2-5, is DVKVTQSSRYLVKRTGEKVFLECVQDMDHENMFWYRQDPGLGLRLIYFSYDVKMKEKGDIPEGYSVSREKKERFSLILESASTNQTSMYLCASAPAQPVETQYFGPGTRLLVL.

The chain recombines TRBV28 with TRBJ1-2, with a possible D match to TRBD1 (5 bases). The V gene's germline CDR1 is MDHEN and CDR2 SYDVKM. Deletions cut 5 bases from V and 2 bases from J, with 9 bases between. CDR3 size: 13 residues. The CDR3 nucleotides are TGTGCCAGCAGTAAGGGGTGGAACTATGGCTACACCTTC. It codes for CASSKGWNYGYTF.

The chain links TRBV28 to TRBJ2-1; D possibly uses TRBD1 or TRBD2 (5 bases each). CDR3 size: 15 residues. V shed 5 bases and J shed 6 bases, with 17 bases lying between them. Germline CDR1 MDHEN, CDR2 SYDVKM. This chain's CDR3 is CASSPAGAGVNEQFF. As DNA, the CDR3 is TGTGCCAGCAGTCCTGCCGGGGCTGGGGTCAATGAGCAGTTCTTC.

The rearrangement links TRBV4-3 to TRBJ2-7; 9 nucleotides match TRBD2. J gave up 4 bases and V 3 bases, and 10 bases lay outside the gene matches. The CDR3 consists of 16 residues. Germline V gene lookup returns CDR1 LGHNA and CDR2 YSLEER. Here the CDR3 DNA reads TGCGCCAGCAGCCACGCCACAGCGGGAGGACTTTACGAGCAGTACTTC. It yields the protein CASSHATAGGLYEQYF.

The chain carries TRBV25-1 and TRBJ2-2; D remains ambiguous. V lost 0 bases, J lost 0 bases, and 8 bases lay in between. From germline, CDR1 is MGHDK and CDR2 SYGVNS. CDR3 length equals 16 residues. This CDR3 is CASSEYFGSNTGELFF. CDR3 DNA: TGTGCCAGCAGTGAATATTTCGGATCGAACACCGGGGAGCTGTTTTTT.

This clone showed up just once. The V gene is TRBV28, the J gene TRBJ1-5; possible D gene TRBD1, 5 bases. From germline, CDR1 is MDHEN and CDR2 SYDVKM. The CDR3 length is 15 residues. Trimming took 3 bases from V and 7 from J, leaving 16 bases between them. The CDR3 bases are TGTGCCAGCAGTTTCGCGGAGAGCAGGGTGCAGCCCCAGCATTTT. It specifies CASSFAESRVQPQHF.

The rearrangement uses TRBV7-9 and TRBJ2-3; D is unresolved. The CDR3 sequence is 15 residues long. Germline lookup yields CDR1 SEHNR and CDR2 FQNEAQ (reference sequence). V shed 2 bases and J shed 2 bases, with 11 bases lying between them. The CDR3 DNA sequence: TGTGCCAGCAGCTTACGGGCGAGTTCCACAGATACGCAGTATTTT. This gives the protein CASSLRASSTDTQYF.

This clone has a handful of counts. J is TRBJ1-3 and V is TRBV6-1; 7 bases fit TRBD1. This CDR3 spans 14 amino acids. With 6 bases clipped from V and 4 bases from J, the junction kept 6 bases outside the gene matches. The germline V gene encodes CDR1 MNHNS and CDR2 SASEGT. The CDR3 here is CASREQDRGNTIYF. The DNA for the CDR3 is TGTGCCAGCAGGGAGCAGGACAGGGGAAACACCATATATTTT.

The genes are TRBV27 and TRBJ2-7; perhaps D is TRBD1 or TRBD2 (5 bases each). V lost 3 bases and J lost 5, with 17 bases in between. Germline loops: CDR1 MNHEY, CDR2 SMNVEV (reference sequence). This CDR3 has 15 residues. This CDR3 is CASSFDWDPANEQYF. DNA for the CDR3: TGTGCCAGCAGTTTCGACTGGGACCCCGCCAACGAGCAGTACTTC.

This sequence joins TRBV29-1 and TRBJ1-2, with D possibly being TRBD1 (5 bases). The CDR3 spans 14 residues. Germline V lookup: CDR1 SQVTM, CDR2 ANQGSEA. V lost 4 bases and J 4 bases, leaving 16 bases between the germline ends. Written as DNA, the CDR3 is TGCAGCGTTGTTTTGGGGGACGTCAGCTATGGCTACACCTTC. Translated, it gives CSVVLGDVSYGYTF.

As for this clone: This sample includes further DNA sequences coding for the same CDR3. The rearrangement uses TRBV18 and TRBJ2-6; 9 positions match TRBD1. V was pared by 2 bases and J by 2 bases, with 4 bases of the junction left unmatched. This CDR3 has 17 amino acids. Germline CDR1 and CDR2: KGHSH and LQKENI. DNA of the CDR3: TGTGCCAGCTCACCAGGGACAGGGCGGACTGGGGCCAACGTCCTGACTTTC. Translated, it gives CASSPGTGRTGANVLTF.

The chain carries TRBV18 and TRBJ2-1; 8 bases are a match to TRBD2. Germline V gene sequence: CDR1 KGHSH, CDR2 LQKENI. The V and J ends lost 1 base and 0 bases, in that order; junction bases with no gene match: 2. The CDR3 consists of 16 residues. CDR3 region: CASSPLAGISYNEQFF. The CDR3 DNA is TGTGCCAGCTCACCACTAGCGGGAATCTCCTACAATGAGCAGTTCTTC.

The chain couples TRBV5-1 to TRBJ1-1; possible D gene TRBD1, 6 bases. Trimming left V 4 bases short and J 1 base short, with 14 bases between. There are 15 residues in the CDR3. Germline loops: CDR1 SGHRS, CDR2 YFSETQ. CDR3 loop: CASSPTGQENTEAFF. The CDR3 DNA reads TGCGCCAGCAGCCCGACGGGACAAGAGAACACTGAAGCTTTCTTT. Using reference TRBV5-1 and TRBJ1-1 for the parts outside the CDR3, the full variable domain is KAGVTQTPRYLIKTRGQQVTLSCSPISGHRSVSWYQQTPGQGLQFLFEYFSETQRNKGNFPGRFSGRQFSNSRSEMNVSTLELGDSALYLCASSPTGQENTEAFFGQGTRLTVV.

V usage is TRBV5-1 and J usage is TRBJ1-1; 8 bases match TRBD1. V shed 4 bases and J 7 bases; nucleotides not matched to a gene: 21. In germline, CDR1 is SGHRS, CDR2 YFSETQ. The CDR3 loop spans 18 amino acids. In DNA, the CDR3 is TGCGCCAGCAGCCTTGGAGGGGCAGGGGGCTTCCAGAAGATTGAAGCTTTCTTT. It encodes CASSLGGAGGFQKIEAFF.

The gene calls are TRBV5-4 and TRBJ2-7, with D unclear. Germline CDR1 SGHNT, CDR2 YYREEE (reference sequence). Trimming removed 4 bases at V and 0 bases at J, with 11 bases between. The CDR3 sequence is 14 residues long. CDR3 residues: CASSRAHISYEQYF. In DNA, the CDR3 is TGTGCCAGCAGCCGAGCCCATATCTCCTACGAGCAGTACTTC.